Below are 11 T cell receptor beta chains sequenced from a single sample in a study of cytomegalovirus exposure and HLA in healthy donors. It was with 60 Vbeta and 13 Jbeta primers that the PCR ran. The method was immunoSEQ multiplex PCR; TCRdb's version includes in-frame clones alone and lacks a portion of them. The data show 120,000 or so clones, 81% seen once. Sample: PBMCs. The receptor set was obtained from a man between 18 and 29 years old in good health and CMV-seronegative.

The genes are TRBV7-8 and TRBJ1-1; 7 bases fit TRBD1. Germline assignment: CDR1 SGHVS and CDR2 FQNEAQ. This CDR3 comprises 16 residues. V lost 5 bases to trimming and J lost 4 bases; unmatched junction nucleotides: 13. The CDR3 sequence: CASSLTAGGLGTEAFF. CDR3 nucleotide sequence: TGTGCCAGCAGCCTCACGGCAGGGGGTTTGGGCACTGAAGCTTTCTTT.

The chain has TRBV6-1 and TRBJ2-7; 9 bases match TRBD1. V lost 8 bases, J lost 6 bases, and 14 bases stayed unmatched. The length of the CDR3 is 15 residues. Germline V lookup: CDR1 MNHNS, CDR2 SASEGT. CDR3 in amino acids: CASSATPGTGLEQYF. CDR3 bases: TGTGCCAGCTCGGCTACCCCCGGGACAGGGCTCGAGCAGTACTTC.

This clone turned up a few times. The CDR3 loop reads CASSWGQGGNQPQHF. CDR3 nucleotides: TGTGCCAGCAGCTGGGGACAGGGCGGGAATCAGCCCCAGCATTTT. The chain links TRBV11-2 to TRBJ1-5, with 9 bases that match TRBD1. This CDR3 region has 15 residues. CDR1 is SGHAT and CDR2 is FQNNGV in the germline V gene. V was clipped by 4 bases and J by 4 bases; unmatched bases: 5.

The V call is TRBV4-1, the J call TRBJ1-4, with D perhaps TRBD1 (5 bases). This CDR3 has 17 residues. V gave up 0 bases and J gave up 1 base, with 12 bases separating them. Germline V gene data show CDR1 as MGHRA and CDR2 as YSYEKL. CDR3 DNA: TGCGCCAGCAGCCAAGAGCCTTCCGGGGGAACTAATGAAAAACTGTTTTTT. This gives the protein CASSQEPSGGTNEKLFF.

This clone was recorded a few times. V and J are TRBV5-1 and TRBJ1-2; a weak D match, TRBD1 (5 bases). The CDR3 sequence is 13 residues long. Germline assignment: CDR1 SGHRS and CDR2 YFSETQ. V lost 6 bases and J 8 bases, leaving 17 bases between the germline ends. Written as DNA, the CDR3 is TGCGCCAGCACACCAGCCAGGGCGGGGGGCTACACCTTC. This translates into CASTPARAGGYTF. Looking up the rest from reference TRBV5-1 and TRBJ1-2 gives the full variable domain: KAGVTQTPRYLIKTRGQQVTLSCSPISGHRSVSWYQQTPGQGLQFLFEYFSETQRNKGNFPGRFSGRQFSNSRSEMNVSTLELGDSALYLCASTPARAGGYTFGSGTRLTVV.

This clone was picked up one time. The CDR3 is CASSLEWRTGFGYTF. CDR3 nucleotide sequence: TGTGCCAGCAGCTTAGAATGGAGGACAGGGTTTGGCTACACCTTC. The chain is built from TRBV11-2 and TRBJ1-2, with 8 bases lining up with TRBD1. Unmatched junction bases numbered 7, after V lost 0 bases and J lost 7 bases. The CDR3 spans 15 residues. The germline CDR1 and CDR2 sequences are SGHAT and FQNNGV.

This clone has a handful of counts. This rearrangement joins TRBV7-2 to TRBJ2-3; TRBD2 matches 9 bases. The CDR3 runs 15 residues. J lost 6 bases, V lost 5 bases, and 9 bases had no gene match. The V gene's germline CDR1 is SGHTA and CDR2 FQGNSA. The CDR3 sequence is CASSLLAGVADTQYF. Here the CDR3 DNA reads TGTGCCAGCAGCCTACTAGCGGGCGTAGCGGATACGCAGTATTTT.

This chain uses TRBV18 with TRBJ2-3; a possible D gene is TRBD1 (5 bases). Germline CDR1 is KGHSH and CDR2 is LQKENI. The V gene lost 2 bases and the J gene lost 3 bases, with 15 bases spanning the gap. The CDR3 is 16 residues long. In DNA form, the CDR3 reads TGTGCCAGCTCACCAGCAGGGATTGGTGGGACAGATACGCAGTATTTT. Translation: CASSPAGIGGTDTQYF.

This clone was seen only once. The rearrangement links TRBV19 to TRBJ2-7; 9 positions match TRBD2. The length of the CDR3 is 15 residues. In germline, CDR1 is LNHDA, CDR2 SQIVND (reference sequence). The V segment lost 5 bases and the J segment 0 bases; nucleotides outside the gene matches: 5. In DNA, the CDR3 is TGTGCCAGTAGTCCCAGCGGGGGGCCCTCCTACGAGCAGTACTTC. It is translated as CASSPSGGPSYEQYF.

The gene calls are TRBV5-6 and TRBJ1-3, with D possibly matching TRBD1 (5 bases). Germline V gene sequence: CDR1 SGHDT, CDR2 YYEEEE. The CDR3 has 15 amino acids. V was clipped by 0 bases and J by 2 bases, with 9 bases between them. The CDR3: CASSLEPGAGNTIYF. CDR3 bases: TGTGCCAGCAGCTTGGAACCGGGGGCTGGAAACACCATATATTTT.

This clone showed up just once. This chain uses TRBV7-8 with TRBJ2-3; D ambiguous. This CDR3 has 16 residues. Germline values: CDR1 SGHVS, CDR2 FQNEAQ. With 5 bases removed from V and 3 bases from J, the gap between germline ends came to 18 bases. CDR3 region: CASSLLRVSLTDTQYF. In DNA, the CDR3 is TGTGCCAGCAGCCTATTACGGGTCTCCCTAACAGATACGCAGTATTTT.